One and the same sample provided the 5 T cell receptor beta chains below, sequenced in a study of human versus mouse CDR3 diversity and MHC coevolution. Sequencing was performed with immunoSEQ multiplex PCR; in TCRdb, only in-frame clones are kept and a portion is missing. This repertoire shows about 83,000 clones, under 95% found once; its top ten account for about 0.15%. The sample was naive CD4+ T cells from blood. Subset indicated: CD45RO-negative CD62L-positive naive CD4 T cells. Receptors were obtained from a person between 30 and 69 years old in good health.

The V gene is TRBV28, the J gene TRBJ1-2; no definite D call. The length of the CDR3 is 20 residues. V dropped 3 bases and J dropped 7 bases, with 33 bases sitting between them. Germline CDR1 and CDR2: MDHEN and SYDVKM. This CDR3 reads CASSLGFEGPALLPTIGYTF. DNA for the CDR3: TGTGCCAGCAGTTTGGGTTTCGAGGGTCCGGCGCTTTTGCCTACTATTGGCTACACCTTC.

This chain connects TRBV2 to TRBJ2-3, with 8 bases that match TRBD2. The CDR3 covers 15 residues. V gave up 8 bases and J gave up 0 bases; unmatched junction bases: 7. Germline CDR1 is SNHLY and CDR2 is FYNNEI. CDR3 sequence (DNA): TGTGCCAGCGGCGGGGGGAGACCTAGCACAGATACGCAGTATTTT. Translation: CASGGGRPSTDTQYF.

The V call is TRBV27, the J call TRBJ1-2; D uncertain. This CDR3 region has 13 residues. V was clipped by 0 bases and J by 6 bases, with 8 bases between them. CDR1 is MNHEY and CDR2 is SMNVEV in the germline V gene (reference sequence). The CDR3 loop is CASSLSRRHGYTF. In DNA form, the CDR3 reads TGTGCCAGCAGTTTATCGAGGAGACATGGCTACACCTTC.

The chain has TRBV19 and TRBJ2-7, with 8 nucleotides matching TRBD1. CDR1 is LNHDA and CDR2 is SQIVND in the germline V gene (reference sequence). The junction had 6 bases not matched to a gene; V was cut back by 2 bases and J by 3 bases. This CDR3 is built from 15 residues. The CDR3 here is CASSIQGAIGYEQYF. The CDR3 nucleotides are TGTGCCAGTAGTATACAGGGGGCTATAGGCTACGAGCAGTACTTC.

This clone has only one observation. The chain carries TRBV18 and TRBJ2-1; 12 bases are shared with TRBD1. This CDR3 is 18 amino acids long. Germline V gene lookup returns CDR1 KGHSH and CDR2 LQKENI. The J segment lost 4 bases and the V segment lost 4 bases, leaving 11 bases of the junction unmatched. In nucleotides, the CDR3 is TGTGCCAGCTCACAAACCTCTCCGGGACAGGGGGCATACAATGAGCAGTTCTTC. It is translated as CASSQTSPGQGAYNEQFF.